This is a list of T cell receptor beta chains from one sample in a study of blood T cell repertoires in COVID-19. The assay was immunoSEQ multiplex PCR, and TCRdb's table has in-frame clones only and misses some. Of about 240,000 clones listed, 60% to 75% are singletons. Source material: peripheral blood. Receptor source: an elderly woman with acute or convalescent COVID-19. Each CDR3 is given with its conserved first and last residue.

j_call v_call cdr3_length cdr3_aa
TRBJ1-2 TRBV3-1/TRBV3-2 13 CASSLNSAYGYTF
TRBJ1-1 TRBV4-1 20 CASSQLGARGRVGMDTEAFF
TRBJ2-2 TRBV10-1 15 CASTEGTANTGELFF
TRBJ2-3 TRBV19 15 CASSISAGVGDTQYF
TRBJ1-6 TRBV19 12 CASKEGNSPLHF
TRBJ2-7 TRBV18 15 CASSPAGYSNYEQYF
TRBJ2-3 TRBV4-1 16 CASSSYSGRGADTQYF
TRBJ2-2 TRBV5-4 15 CASRPGTATSGELFF
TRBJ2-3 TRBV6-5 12 CASRNPGTDSYF
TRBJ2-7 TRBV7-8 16 CASSSPRAGGSYEQYF
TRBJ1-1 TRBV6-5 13 CASRPSRVFGAFF
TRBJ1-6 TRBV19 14 CASSIGGRGSPLHF
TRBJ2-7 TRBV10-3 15 CAISGTGSTWGEQYF
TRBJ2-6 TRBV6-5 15 CASSPGGSGANVLTF
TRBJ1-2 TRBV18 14 CASSQDRGYYGYTF
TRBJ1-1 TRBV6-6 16 CASTAPPTGVYTEAFF
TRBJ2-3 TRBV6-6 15 CASRVRGRSADTQYF
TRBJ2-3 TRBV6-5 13 CASRLAGGDTQYF
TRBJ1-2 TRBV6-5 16 CASSYSRTGGGYGYTF
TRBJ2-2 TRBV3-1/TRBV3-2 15 CASSRLAGVPGELFF
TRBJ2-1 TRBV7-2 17 CASSPHAQRLAGGFQFF
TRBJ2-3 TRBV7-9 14 CASSLAQGTDTQYF
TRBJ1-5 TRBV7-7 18 CASSHGQGKIDSNQPQHF
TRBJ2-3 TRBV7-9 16 CASSYGLAGLSDTQYF
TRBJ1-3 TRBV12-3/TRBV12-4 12 CASSLILNTIYF
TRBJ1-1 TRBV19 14 CASDVGDRNTEAFF